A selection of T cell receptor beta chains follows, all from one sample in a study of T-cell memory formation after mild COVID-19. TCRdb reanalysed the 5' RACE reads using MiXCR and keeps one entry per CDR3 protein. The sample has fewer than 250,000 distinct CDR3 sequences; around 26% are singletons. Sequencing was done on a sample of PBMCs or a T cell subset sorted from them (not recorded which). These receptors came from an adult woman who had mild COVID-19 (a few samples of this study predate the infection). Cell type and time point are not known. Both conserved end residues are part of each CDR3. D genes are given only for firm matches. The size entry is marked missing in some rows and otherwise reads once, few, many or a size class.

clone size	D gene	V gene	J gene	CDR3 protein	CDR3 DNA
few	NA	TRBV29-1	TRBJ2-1	CSVRDEQFF	TGCAGCGTTCGGGATGAGCAGTTCTTC
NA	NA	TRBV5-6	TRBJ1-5	CASRSMTRSPQHF	TGTGCCAGCAGATCCATGACCCGTTCGCCCCAGCATTTT
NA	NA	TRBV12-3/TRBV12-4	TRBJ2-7	CASSSTLYEQYF	TGTGCCAGCAGTTCGACCCTATACGAGCAGTACTTC
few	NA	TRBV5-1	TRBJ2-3	CASSLSDSTDTQYF	TGCGCCAGCAGCTTGAGCGACAGCACAGATACGCAGTATTTT
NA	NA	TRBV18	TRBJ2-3	CASSPNRVDGGTDTQYF	TGTGCCAGCTCACCGAACAGGGTAGACGGGGGCACAGATACGCAGTATTTT
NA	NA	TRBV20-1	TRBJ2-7	CSAPRGRGSYEQYF	TGCAGTGCCCCCCGGGGGCGGGGGTCCTACGAGCAGTACTTC
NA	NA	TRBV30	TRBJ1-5	CAWSVLEQPQHF	TGTGCCTGGAGTGTGTTGGAGCAGCCCCAGCATTTT
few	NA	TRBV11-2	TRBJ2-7	CASSDSELSSEQYF	TGTGCCAGCAGCGATTCGGAGTTGTCTTCCGAGCAGTACTTC
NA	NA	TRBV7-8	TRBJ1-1	CASSFGGTSPGEAFF	TGTGCCAGCAGCTTTGGCGGGACAAGTCCCGGGGAAGCTTTCTTT
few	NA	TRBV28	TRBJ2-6	CASSSPIHGGHSGANVLTF	TGTGCCAGCAGTTCCCCGATCCATGGGGGACACTCTGGGGCCAACGTCCTGACTTTC
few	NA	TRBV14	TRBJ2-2	CASSPRPNTGELFF	TGTGCCAGCAGCCCCCGCCCGAACACCGGGGAGCTGTTTTTT
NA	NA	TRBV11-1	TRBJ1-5	CASSLQETQPQHF	TGTGCCAGCAGCTTACAGGAGACCCAGCCCCAGCATTTT
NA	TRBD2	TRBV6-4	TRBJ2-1	CASSASGGIGTSGSGPSLPEQFF	TGTGCCAGCAGCGCCTCAGGGGGCATCGGGACTAGCGGGAGTGGACCCTCCCTCCCCGAGCAGTTCTTC
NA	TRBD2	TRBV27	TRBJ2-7	CASSPGLAGPYEQYF	TGTGCCAGCAGCCCTGGACTAGCGGGGCCCTACGAGCAGTACTTC